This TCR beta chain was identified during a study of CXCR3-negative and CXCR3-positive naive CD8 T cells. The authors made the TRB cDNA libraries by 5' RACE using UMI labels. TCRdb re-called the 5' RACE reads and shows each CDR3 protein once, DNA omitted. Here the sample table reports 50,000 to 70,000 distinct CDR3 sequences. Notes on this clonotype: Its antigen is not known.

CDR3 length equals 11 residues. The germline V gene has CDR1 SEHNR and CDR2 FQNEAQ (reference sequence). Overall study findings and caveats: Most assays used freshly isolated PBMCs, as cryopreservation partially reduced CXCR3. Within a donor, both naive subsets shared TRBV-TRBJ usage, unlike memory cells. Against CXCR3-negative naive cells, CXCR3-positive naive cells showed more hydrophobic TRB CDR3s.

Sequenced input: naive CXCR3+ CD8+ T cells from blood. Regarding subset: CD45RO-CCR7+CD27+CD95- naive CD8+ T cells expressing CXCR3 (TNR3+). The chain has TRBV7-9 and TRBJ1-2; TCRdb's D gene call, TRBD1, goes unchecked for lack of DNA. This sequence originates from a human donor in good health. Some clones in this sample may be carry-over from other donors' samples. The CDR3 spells CASSTQGVSTF.